This TCR beta chain is from a study of cytomegalovirus exposure and HLA in healthy donors. Study-level findings and limits: TCR beta sequences reportedly predicted most subjects' HLA-A and HLA-B alleles accurately. Reports indicated that the classifier achieved high specificity and sensitivity in diagnosing cytomegalovirus status. The sole available immune exposure information was CMV serostatus.

This CDR3 has 16 amino acids. With 60 Vbeta and 13 Jbeta primers, the PCR was carried out. Clones were sequenced by immunoSEQ multiplex PCR, and TCRdb holds only the in-frame ones, with some missing. The sample lists around 150,000 clones; 70% to 90% were seen once. With respect to this clone: No antigen is known for it.

This sequence was found in a woman in her thirties in good health and CMV-seropositive. Sequenced: PBMCs. This chain connects TRBV21-1 to TRBJ1-3. TRBV21-1 represents a pseudogene. For the CDR3, the DNA is TGTGCCAGCAGCTCCCCAGGGAGGACTTCTGGAAACACCATATATTTT. It yields the protein CASSSPGRTSGNTIYF.